The rows below give T cell receptor beta chains drawn from one sample of a study of beta chain features in type 1 diabetes. Repertoires were generated with immunoSEQ multiplex PCR, while TCRdb's copy carries only in-frame clones and drops some. This table holds about 48,000 clones, under 45% found once. The specimen was Tregs from blood. These receptor sequences come from a man aged 25 to 45 with type 1 diabetes. Both conserved end residues are part of each CDR3. The D gene is left open where the match is weak. Clone size is stated in some rows and not others, as once, few, many or a class when expanded.

>TRBV27|TRBD1|TRBJ2-7|once
TGTGCCAGCAGTTTCCGACAGGGTACCCACGAGCAGTACTTC
CASSFRQGTHEQYF
>TRBV4-1|.|TRBJ2-7|.
TGCGCCAGCAGCCAAGTTGGTTCCTCTAGTTACGAGCAGTACTTC
CASSQVGSSSYEQYF
>TRBV6-5|TRBD2|TRBJ2-1|.
TGTGCCAGCAGCCCCGGGACTAGCGCATACAATGAGCAGTTCTTC
CASSPGTSAYNEQFF
>TRBV28|.|TRBJ1-4|.
TGTGCCAGCAGTTTACCCAGGGGTGGGGAAATCCATGAAAAACTGTTTTTT
CASSLPRGGEIHEKLFF
>TRBV7-2|TRBD2|TRBJ2-7|.
TGTGCCAGCACCCGTAGCGGGAGGGCCTACGAGCAGTACTTC
CASTRSGRAYEQYF
>TRBV19|.|TRBJ2-2|.
TGTGCCAGTAGTAGAGGGGACTCGAACACCGGGGAGCTGTTTTTT
CASSRGDSNTGELFF
>TRBV4-1|TRBD2|TRBJ2-1|.
TGCGCCAGCAGCCAAACGGGACTAGCGGGAGAAAGTGAGCAGTTCTTC
CASSQTGLAGESEQFF
>TRBV28|.|TRBJ1-1|.
TGTGCCAGCAGCCTAGACAGTGAAGCTTTCTTT
CASSLDSEAFF
>TRBV2|TRBD1|TRBJ2-3|.
TGTGCCAGCAGCGGACAGGGAGGAACAGATACGCAGTATTTT
CASSGQGGTDTQYF
>TRBV5-1|.|TRBJ1-6|.
TGCGCCAGCAGTACAGGTCCTCCTTCACCCCTCCACTTT
CASSTGPPSPLHF
>TRBV29-1|TRBD1|TRBJ1-4|few
TGCAGCGTTGTGCGGGACAGGAATGAAAAACTGTTTTTT
CSVVRDRNEKLFF
>TRBV28|TRBD1|TRBJ2-4|large
TGTGCCAGCACCGGACAGGGGACCTTAGCCAAAAACATTCAGTACTTC
CASTGQGTLAKNIQYF
>TRBV28|.|TRBJ2-7|.
TGTGCCAGCAGTCCACCACAGGGAACCTACGAGCAGTACTTC
CASSPPQGTYEQYF
>TRBV5-1|.|TRBJ2-3|.
TGCGCCAGCAGCTTGCGGGGGGCTAGCACAGATACGCAGTATTTT
CASSLRGASTDTQYF
>TRBV4-3|TRBD1|TRBJ1-2|.
TGCGCCAGCAGCCCGGGACAGGGCAACTATGGCTACACCTTC
CASSPGQGNYGYTF
>TRBV19|TRBD1|TRBJ1-1|.
TGTGCCAGTAGTATCCCCCCAGGGGGCGGGAACACTGAAGCTTTCTTT
CASSIPPGGGNTEAFF
>TRBV28|.|TRBJ2-7|.
TGTGCCAGCAGTTTCGGGTCGGGAACCTACGAGCAGTACTTC
CASSFGSGTYEQYF
>TRBV11-2|.|TRBJ1-1|once
TGTGCCAGCAGCTTAACACGTGACACTGAAGCTTTCTTT
CASSLTRDTEAFF
>TRBV5-4|.|TRBJ2-2|.
TGTGCCAGCAGCTTGGGAGGTGACACCGGGGAGCTGTTTTTT
CASSLGGDTGELFF
>TRBV28|.|TRBJ2-2|.
TGTGCCTACAGGCGGGACTCCGGGGAGCTGTTTTTT
CAYRRDSGELFF
>TRBV28|.|TRBJ1-2|.
TGTGCCAGCAGTTTGGCGAGGGTGGGGTATGGCTACACCTTC
CASSLARVGYGYTF
>TRBV11-1|.|TRBJ1-1|few
TGTGCCAGCAGCCCAGACATTATGAACACTGAAGCTTTCTTT
CASSPDIMNTEAFF
>TRBV5-4|TRBD2|TRBJ2-7|.
TGTGCCAGCAGCTTGGGAGGCGGGAGAGACTCCTACGAGCAGTACTTC
CASSLGGGRDSYEQYF
>TRBV19|TRBD2|TRBJ2-2|.
TGTGCCAGTAGTATAGATCTCCTAGCGGGAGGGTTCCGGGAGCTGTTTTTT
CASSIDLLAGGFRELFF
>TRBV5-4|TRBD1|TRBJ2-7|few
TGTGCCAGCAGCTTTTACGGGACCTCAGGGGGCGAGCAGTACTTC
CASSFYGTSGGEQYF
>TRBV7-2|.|TRBJ1-4|.
TGTGCCAGCAGCTTCACAGGGTTGGCTGAAAAACTGTTTTTT
CASSFTGLAEKLFF
>TRBV7-2|TRBD1|TRBJ1-2|.
TGTGCCAGCAGCTCGGGACAGGGGGCGGGTGGCTACACCTTC
CASSSGQGAGGYTF
>TRBV4-1|TRBD2|TRBJ2-5|.
TGCGCCAGCAGCCTTAGGTCGCCTAGCGGGGGAGATCAAGAGACCCAGTACTTC
CASSLRSPSGGDQETQYF
>TRBV29-1|TRBD2|TRBJ2-3|.
TGCAGCGTTGGGATCGGGGGGGGGAGCACAGATACGCAGTATTTT
CSVGIGGGSTDTQYF